This passage covers 26 T cell receptor beta chains from one sample sequenced in a study of shared clonotypes between healthy human individuals. TCRdb's copy holds only in-frame clones and misses some; the assay was immunoSEQ multiplex PCR. The sample holds about 2.1 million clones, roughly 91% seen once. Naive CD8 cells, CD45RO-negative and positively selected for CCR7, excluded terminally differentiated effector memory CD45RA+ cells. Input material: naive CD8+ T cells from PBMCs. Receptors were obtained from a man aged 18 to 29 in good health. Some clones in this sample may be carry-over from other donors' samples.

The V gene is TRBV7-9, the J gene TRBJ2-4; no clear D. The CDR3 spans 16 residues. The V end lost 5 bases, the J end lost 4 bases, and 18 bases lay between the germline ends. The germline V gene has CDR1 SEHNR and CDR2 FQNEAQ (reference sequence). In nucleotides, the CDR3 is TGTGCCAGCAGCAGAAAGACCGCCGAGGCAAAAAACATTCAGTACTTC. As protein: CASSRKTAEAKNIQYF. The full variable domain, completed using reference TRBV7-9 and TRBJ2-4, is DTGVSQNPRHKITKRGQNVTFRCDPISEHNRLYWYRQTLGQGPEFLTYFQNEAQLEKSRLLSDRFSAERPKGSFSTLEIQRTEQGDSAMYLCASSRKTAEAKNIQYFGAGTRLSVL.

As concerns this clone: This sample also contains other DNA sequences that code for the same CDR3. The V call is TRBV9, the J call TRBJ2-7; D might be TRBD2 (6 bases). V was pared by 0 bases and J by 3 bases, with 13 bases between. Germline V CDR1 and CDR2: SGDLS, YYNGEE. The CDR3 has 15 amino acids. This chain's CDR3 is CASSVASGRGYEQYF. CDR3 in DNA: TGTGCCAGCAGCGTAGCTTCCGGGAGAGGCTACGAGCAGTACTTC.

Remarks on this clone: Other nucleotide sequences from this sample produce the same CDR3. The chain links TRBV9 to TRBJ2-1; tentative D call: TRBD2 (6 bases). V lost 0 bases and J lost 5, with 12 bases in between. The length of the CDR3 is 15 residues. In germline, CDR1 is SGDLS, CDR2 YYNGEE. CDR3 nucleotide sequence: TGTGCCAGCAGCGTAGCTGGGACGGGAGACAATGAGCAGTTCTTC. Its translation is CASSVAGTGDNEQFF.

This sequence joins TRBV19 and TRBJ2-7, with a tentative D call TRBD1 (6 bases). The germline CDR1 and CDR2 sequences are LNHDA and SQIVND (reference sequence). This CDR3 comprises 13 residues. V was pared by 9 bases and J by 3 bases, with 15 bases between. The CDR3 region is CASRSQGIYEQYF. As DNA, the CDR3 is TGTGCCAGCAGATCACAGGGAATCTACGAGCAGTACTTC.

The chain carries TRBV28 and TRBJ2-5; no clear D. This CDR3 has 14 amino acids. The germline gives CDR1 MDHEN, CDR2 SYDVKM. Deletions cut 7 bases from V and 7 bases from J, with 19 bases between. CDR3 loop: CASKRIRAETTQYF. In DNA form, the CDR3 reads TGTGCCAGCAAGAGGATTAGGGCCGAGACGACCCAGTACTTC.

The chain couples TRBV6-5 to TRBJ2-1; no firm D call. The CDR3 consists of 12 residues. Trimming took off 6 bases at V and 4 bases at J, with 7 bases between the two ends. Germline CDR1 and CDR2: MNHEY and SVGAGI. The CDR3: CASSSEYNEQFF. For the CDR3, the DNA is TGTGCCAGCAGCTCCGAGTACAATGAGCAGTTCTTC.

Written as DNA, the CDR3 is TGCGCCAGCAGCCCAAGGACTAGCGAGAATGAGCAGTTCTTC. Translating gives CASSPRTSENEQFF. This sequence joins TRBV4-3 and TRBJ2-1; 9 bases agree with TRBD2. This CDR3 comprises 14 residues. From germline, CDR1 is LGHNA and CDR2 YSLEER. V gave up 4 bases and J gave up 7 bases; unmatched junction bases: 5.

J is TRBJ2-7 and V is TRBV27; D is unresolved. The germline V gene has CDR1 MNHEY and CDR2 SMNVEV (reference sequence). V was trimmed by 8 bases and J by 3 bases, leaving 11 bases between them. The CDR3 contains 12 residues. The CDR3 loop reads CASLDQNYEQYF. CDR3 coding DNA: TGTGCCAGCCTAGATCAGAACTACGAGCAGTACTTC.

The V gene is TRBV5-4, the J gene TRBJ1-6; 7 nucleotides align to TRBD1. Germline loops: CDR1 SGHNT, CDR2 YYREEE (reference sequence). Losses at the gene ends were 4 bases for V and 7 bases for J; bases not matched to a gene: 8. This CDR3 has 15 amino acids. The CDR3 bases are TGTGCCAGCAGCATAAGGACAGGTCCCAATTCACCCCTCCACTTT. It encodes CASSIRTGPNSPLHF.

This clone was seen once. The chain has TRBV5-4 and TRBJ1-1; D remains unclear. The CDR3 is made up of 15 amino acids. Trimming took 5 bases from V and 0 from J, leaving 14 bases between them. The germline V gene has CDR1 SGHNT and CDR2 YYREEE (reference sequence). In DNA, the CDR3 is TGTGCCAGCAGGCGTTGGCAGGTGCTGAACACTGAAGCTTTCTTT. This encodes CASRRWQVLNTEAFF.

The V gene is TRBV9, the J gene TRBJ2-7, with D perhaps matching TRBD1 or TRBD2 (7 bases each). The CDR3 sequence is 14 residues long. The germline V and J ends were trimmed by 7 bases and 4 bases, with 18 bases remaining between them. Germline-derived CDR1 and CDR2 are SGDLS and YYNGEE. The CDR3 loop is CASAAGDRPYEQYF. CDR3 sequence (DNA): TGTGCCAGCGCTGCGGGGGACAGACCTTACGAGCAGTACTTC.

The chain employs TRBV9 and TRBJ2-5; 13 bases align to TRBD2. Judging by the DNA end, TRBJ2-7 fits better; the J call may be wrong. Germline V gene data show CDR1 as SGDLS and CDR2 as YYNGEE. The CDR3 extends over 15 amino acids. The CDR3 loop reads CASSVVGTSGNEQYF. The DNA of the CDR3 is TGTGCCAGCAGCGTAGTGGGGACTAGCGGGAACGAGCAGTACTTC.

This chain joins TRBV6-5 and TRBJ1-1; tentatively, D is TRBD1 (5 bases). The CDR3 covers 14 residues. Deletions cut 6 bases from V and 5 bases from J, with 16 bases between. Per germline, CDR1 MNHEY and CDR2 SVGAGI. CDR3 protein: CASSLGRRRTEAFF. For the CDR3, the DNA is TGTGCCAGCAGCTTGGGACGTAGGAGAACTGAAGCTTTCTTT.

This rearrangement joins TRBV7-9 to TRBJ2-3, with 10 bases identical to TRBD1. Germline V gene data show CDR1 as SEHNR and CDR2 as FQNEAQ (reference sequence). The CDR3 runs to 17 residues. Trimming removed 6 bases from V and 2 bases from J; junction bases left unmatched: 11. For the CDR3, the DNA is TGTGCCAGCAGTCTCCCTGGGACAGGGGCCTACACAGATACGCAGTATTTT. It translates to CASSLPGTGAYTDTQYF.

CDR3 protein: CASSLAAGGTYNEQFF. CDR3 nucleotides: TGTGCCAGCAGCTTAGCGGCAGGGGGTACCTACAATGAGCAGTTCTTC. The gene calls are TRBV7-9 and TRBJ2-1; TRBD1 matches 7 bases. This CDR3 comprises 16 residues. Trimming cost V 0 bases and J 2 bases; bases outside gene matches: 4. Germline values: CDR1 SEHNR, CDR2 FQNEAQ (reference sequence).

V is TRBV14 and J is TRBJ1-1; perhaps TRBD1 as D (5 bases). CDR3 length: 14 residues. Germline V gene lookup returns CDR1 SGHDN and CDR2 FVKESK. Trimming stripped 4 bases from V and 0 bases from J, with 9 bases between. CDR3 residues: CASSLRGLNTEAFF. Here the CDR3 DNA reads TGTGCCAGCAGCCTCCGGGGACTGAACACTGAAGCTTTCTTT. Full variable domain (missing parts from reference TRBV14 and TRBJ1-1): EAGVTQFPSHSVIEKGQTVTLRCDPISGHDNLYWYRRVMGKEIKFLLHFVKESKQDESGMPNNRFLAERTGGTYSTLKVQPAELEDSGVYFCASSLRGLNTEAFFGQGTRLTVV.

The chain couples TRBV28 to TRBJ2-5, with 9 bases matching TRBD2. Trimming removed 1 base from V and 3 bases from J; junction bases left unmatched: 9. CDR1 is MDHEN, CDR2 SYDVKM, per germline. The CDR3 has 17 amino acids. CDR3 protein: CASSLFSSGEAEETQYF. The CDR3 region has the DNA TGTGCCAGCAGTTTATTTTCTAGCGGGGAGGCGGAAGAGACCCAGTACTTC. Full variable domain (remainder filled in from reference TRBV28 and TRBJ2-5): DVKVTQSSRYLVKRTGEKVFLECVQDMDHENMFWYRQDPGLGLRLIYFSYDVKMKEKGDIPEGYSVSREKKERFSLILESASTNQTSMYLCASSLFSSGEAEETQYFGPGTRLLVL.

The chain is built from TRBV29-1 and TRBJ1-2; TRBD1 aligns across 7 bases. CDR1 is SQVTM, CDR2 ANQGSEA, per germline. V lost 6 bases, J lost 8 bases, and 15 bases stayed unmatched. This CDR3 spans 14 amino acids. The CDR3, as DNA: TGCAGCGTCCTGTTTAGACAGGGTAGGGGCGGCTACACCTTC. It codes for CSVLFRQGRGGYTF.

To note about this clone: At one end, the junction sequence differs from germline, possibly due to a read error. V gene TRBV20-1 combines with J gene TRBJ2-2; 7 positions agree with TRBD2. The CDR3 length is 11 residues. CDR1 DFQATT and CDR2 SNEGSKA come from the germline V gene (reference sequence). The CDR3 coding sequence is TGCGGTGCGGGGGACACCGGGGAGCTGTTTTTT. Its translation is CGAGDTGELFF.

This chain uses TRBV6-1 with TRBJ2-5; tentative D call: TRBD2 (6 bases). Trimming shortened V by 3 bases and J by 2 bases, and 13 bases separated the two germline ends. Germline lookup yields CDR1 MNHNS and CDR2 SASEGT. The CDR3 is 15 amino acids. Here the CDR3 reads CASSEARRGQETQYF. CDR3 in DNA: TGTGCCAGCAGTGAGGCTCGTCGGGGGCAAGAGACCCAGTACTTC.

The V and J genes are TRBV7-9 and TRBJ2-1, with TRBD2 matching 7 bases. CDR1 SEHNR and CDR2 FQNEAQ come from the germline V gene (reference sequence). J lost 6 bases, V lost 5 bases, and 4 bases had no gene match. The CDR3 loop spans 13 amino acids. DNA of the CDR3: TGTGCCAGCAGCCCGCGGGAGAGCAATGAGCAGTTCTTC. It specifies CASSPRESNEQFF.

V gene TRBV13 combines with J gene TRBJ1-5; D is ambiguous. CDR1 PRHDT and CDR2 FYEKMQ come from the germline V gene (reference sequence). The CDR3 spans 13 residues. The V end was cut by 8 bases, the J end by 1 base, with 9 bases between. In nucleotides, the CDR3 is TGTGCCAGCTCGGCAGGCAGCAATCAGCCCCAGCATTTT. Translating gives CASSAGSNQPQHF.

The V and J genes are TRBV19 and TRBJ2-2; TRBD1 might be the D (6 bases). V gave up 1 base and J gave up 7 bases, with 10 bases separating them. This CDR3 region has 14 residues. Per germline, CDR1 LNHDA and CDR2 SQIVND (reference sequence). The CDR3 loop reads CASSIARGGGELFF. The CDR3 coding sequence is TGTGCCAGTAGTATAGCCAGGGGCGGCGGGGAGCTGTTTTTT.

This clone was recorded once. This chain links TRBV6-5 with TRBJ1-4; D is unclear. The CDR3 loop spans 12 amino acids. CDR1 MNHEY and CDR2 SVGAGI come from the germline V gene. Trimming pared 6 bases from V and 4 bases from J, leaving 6 bases between. Here the CDR3 reads CASRSFNEKLFF. DNA for the CDR3: TGTGCCAGCAGGAGTTTTAATGAAAAACTGTTTTTT.

This sequence joins TRBV5-1 and TRBJ1-6; 9 nucleotides line up with TRBD1. Unmatched junction bases numbered 10, after V lost 0 bases and J lost 9 bases. Per germline, CDR1 SGHRS and CDR2 YFSETQ. This CDR3 is built from 17 residues. CDR3 loop: CASSLASRTGVGSPLHF. CDR3 in DNA: TGCGCCAGCAGCTTGGCATCCAGGACAGGGGTAGGTTCACCCCTCCACTTT.

The J gene is TRBJ2-4, the V gene TRBV27, with 7 bases identical to TRBD1. Germline V gives CDR1 MNHEY, CDR2 SMNVEV (reference sequence). This CDR3 is built from 15 residues. V lost 7 bases, J lost 0 bases, and 6 bases stayed unmatched. For the CDR3, the DNA is TGTGCCAGCACCCCGGGACAGCTAGCCAAAAACATTCAGTACTTC. Its protein is CASTPGQLAKNIQYF.